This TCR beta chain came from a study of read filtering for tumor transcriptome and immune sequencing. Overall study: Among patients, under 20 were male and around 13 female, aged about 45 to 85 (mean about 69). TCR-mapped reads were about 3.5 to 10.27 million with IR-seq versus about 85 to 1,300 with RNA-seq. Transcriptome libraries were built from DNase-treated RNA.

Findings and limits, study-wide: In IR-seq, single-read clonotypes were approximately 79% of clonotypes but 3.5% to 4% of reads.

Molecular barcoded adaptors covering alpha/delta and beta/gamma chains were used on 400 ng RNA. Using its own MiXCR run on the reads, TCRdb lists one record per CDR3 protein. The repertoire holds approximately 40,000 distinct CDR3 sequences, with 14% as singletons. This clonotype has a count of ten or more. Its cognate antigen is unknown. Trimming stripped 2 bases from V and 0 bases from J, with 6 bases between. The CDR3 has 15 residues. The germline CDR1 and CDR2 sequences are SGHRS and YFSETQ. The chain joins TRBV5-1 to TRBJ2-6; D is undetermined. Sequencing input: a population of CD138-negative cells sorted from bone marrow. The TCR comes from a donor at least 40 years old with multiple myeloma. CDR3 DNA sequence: TGCGCCAGCAGCTTAGGTAACTCTGGGGCCAACGTCCTGACTTTC. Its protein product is CASSLGNSGANVLTF.